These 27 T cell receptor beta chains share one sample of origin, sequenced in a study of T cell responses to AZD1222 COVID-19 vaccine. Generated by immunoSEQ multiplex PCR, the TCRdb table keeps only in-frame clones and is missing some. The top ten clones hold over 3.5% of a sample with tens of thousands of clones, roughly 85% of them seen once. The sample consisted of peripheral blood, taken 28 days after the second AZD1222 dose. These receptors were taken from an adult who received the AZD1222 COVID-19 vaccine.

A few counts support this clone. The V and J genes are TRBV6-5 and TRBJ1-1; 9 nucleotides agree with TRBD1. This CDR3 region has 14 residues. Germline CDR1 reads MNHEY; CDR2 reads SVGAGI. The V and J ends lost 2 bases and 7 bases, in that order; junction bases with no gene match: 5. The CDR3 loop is CASSYLGTGIEAFF. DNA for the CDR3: TGTGCCAGCAGTTACCTAGGGACAGGGATTGAAGCTTTCTTT.

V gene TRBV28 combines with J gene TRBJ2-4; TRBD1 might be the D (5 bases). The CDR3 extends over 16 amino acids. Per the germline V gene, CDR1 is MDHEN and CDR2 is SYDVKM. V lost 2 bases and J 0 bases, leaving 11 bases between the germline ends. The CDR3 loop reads CASSLGHPLAKNIQYF. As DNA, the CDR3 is TGTGCCAGCAGTTTAGGACACCCCCTAGCCAAAAACATTCAGTACTTC.

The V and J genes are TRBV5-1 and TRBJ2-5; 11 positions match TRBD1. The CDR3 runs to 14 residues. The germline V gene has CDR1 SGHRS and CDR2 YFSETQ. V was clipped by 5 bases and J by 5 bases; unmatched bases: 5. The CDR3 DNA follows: TGCGCCAGCAGTCCGGGGACAGGGGGTGAGACCCAGTACTTC. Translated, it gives CASSPGTGGETQYF.

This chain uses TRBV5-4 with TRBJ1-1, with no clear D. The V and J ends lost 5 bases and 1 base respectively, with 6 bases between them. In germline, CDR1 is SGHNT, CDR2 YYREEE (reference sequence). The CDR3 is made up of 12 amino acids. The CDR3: CASSPRNTEAFF. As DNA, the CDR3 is TGTGCCAGCAGTCCCAGGAACACTGAAGCTTTCTTT.

CDR3 sequence: CASSWDGRDEQYF. CDR3 in DNA: TGTGCCAGCAGCTGGGACGGGAGAGACGAGCAGTACTTC. The chain uses TRBV5-6 and TRBJ2-7, with a tentative D call TRBD2 (6 bases). CDR1 SGHDT and CDR2 YYEEEE come from the germline V gene. Trimming pared 3 bases from V and 5 bases from J, leaving 12 bases between. The CDR3 extends over 13 amino acids.

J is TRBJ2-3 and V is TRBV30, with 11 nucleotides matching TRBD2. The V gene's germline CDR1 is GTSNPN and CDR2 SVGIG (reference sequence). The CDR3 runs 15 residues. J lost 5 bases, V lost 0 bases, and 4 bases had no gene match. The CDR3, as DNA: TGTGCCTGGAGTGTTAGCGGGGGGGCGTTAGATACGCAGTATTTT. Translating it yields CAWSVSGGALDTQYF. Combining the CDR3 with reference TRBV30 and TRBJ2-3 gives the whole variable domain SQTIHQWPATLVQPVGSPLSLECTVEGTSNPNLYWYRQAAGRGLQLLFYSVGIGQISSEVPQNLSASRPQDRQFILSSKKLLLSDSGFYLCAWSVSGGALDTQYFGPGTRLTVL.

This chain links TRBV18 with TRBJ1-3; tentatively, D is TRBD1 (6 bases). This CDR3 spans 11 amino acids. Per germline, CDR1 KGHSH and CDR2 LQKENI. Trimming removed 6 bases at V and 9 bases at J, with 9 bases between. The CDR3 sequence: CASSPTGTIYF. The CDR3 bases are TGTGCCAGCTCTCCGACAGGCACCATATATTTT.

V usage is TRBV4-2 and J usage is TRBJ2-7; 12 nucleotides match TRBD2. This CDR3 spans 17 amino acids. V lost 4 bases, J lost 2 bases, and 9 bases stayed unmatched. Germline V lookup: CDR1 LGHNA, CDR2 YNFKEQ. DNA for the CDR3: TGTGCCAGCAGCCCAGGAAATCTAGCGGGGGGGACCTACGAGCAGTACTTC. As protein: CASSPGNLAGGTYEQYF.

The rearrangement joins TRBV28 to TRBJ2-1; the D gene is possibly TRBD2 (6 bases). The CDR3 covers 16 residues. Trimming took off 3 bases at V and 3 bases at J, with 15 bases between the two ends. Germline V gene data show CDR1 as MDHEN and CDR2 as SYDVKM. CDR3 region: CASSLEGQGIYNEQFF. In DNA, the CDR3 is TGTGCCAGCAGTTTGGAGGGCCAGGGAATCTACAATGAGCAGTTCTTC. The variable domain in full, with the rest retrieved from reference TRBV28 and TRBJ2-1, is DVKVTQSSRYLVKRTGEKVFLECVQDMDHENMFWYRQDPGLGLRLIYFSYDVKMKEKGDIPEGYSVSREKKERFSLILESASTNQTSMYLCASSLEGQGIYNEQFFGPGTRLTVL.

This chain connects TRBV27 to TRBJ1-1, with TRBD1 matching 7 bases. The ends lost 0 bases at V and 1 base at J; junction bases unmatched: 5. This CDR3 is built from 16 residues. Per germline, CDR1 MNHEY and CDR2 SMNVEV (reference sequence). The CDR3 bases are TGTGCCAGCAGTTTATCTGCGACAGGGCGGAACACTGAAGCTTTCTTT. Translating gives CASSLSATGRNTEAFF.

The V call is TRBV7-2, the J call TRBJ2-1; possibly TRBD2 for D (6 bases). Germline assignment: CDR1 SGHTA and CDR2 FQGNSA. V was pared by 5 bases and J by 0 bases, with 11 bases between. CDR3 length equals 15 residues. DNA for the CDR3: TGTGCCAGCAGCGTCGGGAGTAGCTCCTACAATGAGCAGTTCTTC. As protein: CASSVGSSSYNEQFF.

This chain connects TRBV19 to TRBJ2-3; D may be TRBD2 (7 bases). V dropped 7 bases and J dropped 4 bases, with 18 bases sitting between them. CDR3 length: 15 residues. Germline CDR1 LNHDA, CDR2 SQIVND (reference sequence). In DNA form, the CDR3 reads TGTGCCAGTACCCCCCAAGGGAGGGGGGCAGATACGCAGTATTTT. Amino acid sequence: CASTPQGRGADTQYF.

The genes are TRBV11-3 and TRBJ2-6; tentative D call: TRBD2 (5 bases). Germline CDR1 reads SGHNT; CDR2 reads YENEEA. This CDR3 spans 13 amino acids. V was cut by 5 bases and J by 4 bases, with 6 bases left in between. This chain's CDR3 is CASSPGGANVLTF. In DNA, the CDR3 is TGTGCCAGCAGCCCGGGGGGGGCCAACGTCCTGACTTTC.

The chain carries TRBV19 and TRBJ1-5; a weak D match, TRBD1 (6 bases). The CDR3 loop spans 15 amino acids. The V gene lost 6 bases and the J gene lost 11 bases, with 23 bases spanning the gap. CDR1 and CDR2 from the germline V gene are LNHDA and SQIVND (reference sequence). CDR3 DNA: TGTGCCAGTAGGTTAGAGAGGGGACAAGGTGGGGCCCAGCATTTT. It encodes CASRLERGQGGAQHF.

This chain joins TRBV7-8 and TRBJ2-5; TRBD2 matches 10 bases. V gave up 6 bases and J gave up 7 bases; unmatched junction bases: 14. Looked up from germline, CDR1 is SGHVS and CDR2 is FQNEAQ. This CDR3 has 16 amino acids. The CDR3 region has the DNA TGTGCCAGCAGGAATCTAGCGGGGGAAAACCCCGTGACCCAGTACTTC. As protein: CASRNLAGENPVTQYF.

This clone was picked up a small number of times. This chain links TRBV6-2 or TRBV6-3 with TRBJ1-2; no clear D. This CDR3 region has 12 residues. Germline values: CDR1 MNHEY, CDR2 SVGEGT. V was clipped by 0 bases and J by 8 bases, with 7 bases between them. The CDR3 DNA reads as TGTGCCAGCAGTTACTCGGTACGGGGCTACACCTTC. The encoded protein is CASSYSVRGYTF.

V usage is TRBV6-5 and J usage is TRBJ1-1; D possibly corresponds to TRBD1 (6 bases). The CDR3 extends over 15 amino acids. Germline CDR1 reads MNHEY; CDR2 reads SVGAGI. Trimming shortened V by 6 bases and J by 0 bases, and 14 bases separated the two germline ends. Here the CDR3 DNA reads TGTGCCAGCAGACGTTCAGGGGCTCTGAACACTGAAGCTTTCTTT. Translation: CASRRSGALNTEAFF.

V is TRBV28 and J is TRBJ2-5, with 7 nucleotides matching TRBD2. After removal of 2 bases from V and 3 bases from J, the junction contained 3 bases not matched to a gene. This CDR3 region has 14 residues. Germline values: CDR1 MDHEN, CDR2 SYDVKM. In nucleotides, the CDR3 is TGTGCCAGCAGTTTAGCGGGAGCTGAAGAGACCCAGTACTTC. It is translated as CASSLAGAEETQYF. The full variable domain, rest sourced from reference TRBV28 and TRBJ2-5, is DVKVTQSSRYLVKRTGEKVFLECVQDMDHENMFWYRQDPGLGLRLIYFSYDVKMKEKGDIPEGYSVSREKKERFSLILESASTNQTSMYLCASSLAGAEETQYFGPGTRLLVL.

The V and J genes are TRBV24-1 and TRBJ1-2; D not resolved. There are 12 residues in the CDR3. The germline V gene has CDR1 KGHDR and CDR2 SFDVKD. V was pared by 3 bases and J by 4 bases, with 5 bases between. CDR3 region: CATSDTAYGYTF. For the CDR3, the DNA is TGTGCCACCAGTGATACAGCCTATGGCTACACCTTC.

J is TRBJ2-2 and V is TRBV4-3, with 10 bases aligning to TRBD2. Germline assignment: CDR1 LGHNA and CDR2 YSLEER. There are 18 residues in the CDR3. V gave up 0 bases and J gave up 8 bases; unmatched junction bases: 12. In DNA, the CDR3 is TGCGCCAGCAGCCAAGAAAGCCCTAGCGGGAGATTTGTGGGGGAGCTGTTTTTT. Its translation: CASSQESPSGRFVGELFF.

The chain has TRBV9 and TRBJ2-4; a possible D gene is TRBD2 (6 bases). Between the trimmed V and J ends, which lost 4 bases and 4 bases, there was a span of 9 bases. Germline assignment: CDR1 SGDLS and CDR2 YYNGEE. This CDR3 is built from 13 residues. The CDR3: CASSPGVKNIQYF. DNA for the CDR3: TGTGCCAGCAGCCCGGGGGTGAAAAACATTCAGTACTTC.

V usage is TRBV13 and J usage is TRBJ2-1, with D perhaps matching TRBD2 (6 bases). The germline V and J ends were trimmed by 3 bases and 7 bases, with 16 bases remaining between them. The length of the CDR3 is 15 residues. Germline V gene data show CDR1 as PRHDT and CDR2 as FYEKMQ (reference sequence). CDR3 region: CASSLVGLAKNEQFF. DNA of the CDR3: TGTGCCAGCAGCTTGGTGGGCCTAGCGAAAAATGAGCAGTTCTTC.

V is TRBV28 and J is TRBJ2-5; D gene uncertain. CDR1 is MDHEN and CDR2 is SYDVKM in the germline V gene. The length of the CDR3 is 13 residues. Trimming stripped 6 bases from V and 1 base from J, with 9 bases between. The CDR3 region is CASSRQIQETQYF. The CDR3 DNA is TGTGCCAGCAGCAGACAAATCCAAGAGACCCAGTACTTC.

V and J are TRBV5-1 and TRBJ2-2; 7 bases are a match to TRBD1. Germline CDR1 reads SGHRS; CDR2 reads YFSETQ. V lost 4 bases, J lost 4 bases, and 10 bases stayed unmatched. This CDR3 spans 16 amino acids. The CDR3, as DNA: TGCGCCAGCAGCGGAACGACAGGGTTAGGCACCGGGGAGCTGTTTTTT. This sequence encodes CASSGTTGLGTGELFF. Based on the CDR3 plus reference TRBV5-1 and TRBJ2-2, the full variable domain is KAGVTQTPRYLIKTRGQQVTLSCSPISGHRSVSWYQQTPGQGLQFLFEYFSETQRNKGNFPGRFSGRQFSNSRSEMNVSTLELGDSALYLCASSGTTGLGTGELFFGEGSRLTVL.

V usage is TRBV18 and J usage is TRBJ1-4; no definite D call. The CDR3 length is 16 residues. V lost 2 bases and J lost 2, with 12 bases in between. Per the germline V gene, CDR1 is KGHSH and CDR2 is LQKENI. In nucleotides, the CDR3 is TGTGCCAGCTCACCATTCGGTCAACTCACTAATGAAAAACTGTTTTTT. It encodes CASSPFGQLTNEKLFF.

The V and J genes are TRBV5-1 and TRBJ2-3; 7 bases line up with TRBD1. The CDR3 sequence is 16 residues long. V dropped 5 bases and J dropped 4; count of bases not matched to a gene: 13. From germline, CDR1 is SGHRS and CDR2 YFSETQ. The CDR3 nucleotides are TGCGCCAGCAGAAAGACAGGGTCGGGGTACGCAGATACGCAGTATTTT. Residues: CASRKTGSGYADTQYF.

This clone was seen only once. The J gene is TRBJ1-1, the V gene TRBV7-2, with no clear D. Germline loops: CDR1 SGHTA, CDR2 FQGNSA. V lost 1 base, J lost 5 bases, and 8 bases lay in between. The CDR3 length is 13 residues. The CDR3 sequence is CASSLVISTEAFF. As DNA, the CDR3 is TGTGCCAGCAGCTTAGTCATCTCTACTGAAGCTTTCTTT.